The 3 T cell receptor beta chains presented below share a single source sample, sequenced in a study of shared clonotypes between healthy human individuals. Naive CD8 cells, CD45RO-negative and positively selected for CCR7, excluded terminally differentiated effector memory CD45RA+ cells. Repertoires were generated with immunoSEQ multiplex PCR, while TCRdb's copy carries only in-frame clones and drops some. The sample contains about 610,000 clones, roughly 95% of which appear only once. Sequencing used naive CD8+ T cells sorted from blood. The source of these receptors is a woman aged 25-40 years in good health.

This clone was counted once. The rearrangement joins TRBV9 to TRBJ2-1, with D hard to call. This CDR3 is 11 amino acids long. Per the germline V gene, CDR1 is SGDLS and CDR2 is YYNGEE. V lost 0 bases to trimming and J lost 7 bases, with 2 bases between them. DNA of the CDR3: TGTGCCAGCAGCGTAGAGAATGAGCAGTTCTTC. As protein: CASSVENEQFF.

This chain joins TRBV29-1 and TRBJ2-7; D is unresolved. CDR3 length equals 12 residues. Germline CDR1 reads SQVTM; CDR2 reads ANQGSEA. Trimming cost V 3 bases and J 5 bases, with 11 bases left between them. This CDR3 is CSVELAPDEQYF. CDR3 nucleotide sequence: TGCAGCGTTGAGTTGGCCCCCGACGAGCAGTACTTC.

The chain carries TRBV27 and TRBJ1-5; TRBD1 is a possible D gene (5 bases). Trimming took off 4 bases at V and 5 bases at J, with 15 bases between the two ends. This CDR3 has 15 amino acids. The germline CDR1 and CDR2 sequences are MNHEY and SMNVEV (reference sequence). CDR3 bases: TGTGCCAGCAGTTCCCCGGACACGAACTATCAGCCCCAGCATTTT. Translated: CASSSPDTNYQPQHF.